This T cell receptor beta chain is from a study of T cells in women clearing cervical HPV infection. Points on this clone: The sequenced fragment ends 3 residues before the CDR3 boundary, so the rest is inferred from the germline J gene.

Germline V gene sequence: CDR1 LNHDA, CDR2 SQIVND (reference sequence). The V end lost 5 bases, the J end lost 2 bases, and 16 bases lay between the germline ends. This CDR3 is 16 amino acids long. Clones were read by immunoSEQ multiplex PCR, and TCRdb kept only the in-frame ones, dropping some. The specimen's table records over 30,000 clones. The V call is TRBV19, the J call TRBJ2-4, with D possibly TRBD2 on 7 matching bases. The sequencing input was blood buffy coat. This receptor was taken from a woman aged 18 to 75 with a cervical HPV16 infection that either progressed to CIN3+ or cleared (not recorded which). The DNA read from the CDR3 is TGTGCCAGTAGTCCCGAGGGGGGGGTAACCAAAAACATT. It codes for CASSPEGGVTKNI. The full CDR3 protein is CASSPEGGVTKNIQYF.